A single TCR beta chain is shown here with its context. The antigen is not known. The data were taken from a study of cytomegalovirus exposure and HLA in healthy donors. The study, taken as a whole, reports: TCR association rates varied by HLA locus in a later analysis, with DRB1 highest and HLA-C lowest.

The PCR was carried out with 60 Vbeta primers and 13 Jbeta primers. Method: immunoSEQ multiplex PCR; TCRdb's copy keeps in-frame clones and lacks some. There are approximately 100,000 clones in the sample; roughly 74% occur only once, and 1.5% to 2% lies in the top ten. The sample was PBMCs. The source is a woman between 35 and 50 years old in good health and CMV-seronegative.

DNA for the CDR3: TGTGCCAGCAGCGTAGCTGCCACGAGAGCCTACGAGCAGTACTTC. It yields the protein CASSVAATRAYEQYF. V gene TRBV9 combines with J gene TRBJ2-7; D unclear. Between the trimmed V and J ends, which lost 0 bases and 2 bases, there was a span of 12 bases. This CDR3 is 15 amino acids long. Germline loops: CDR1 SGDLS, CDR2 YYNGEE.